What follows are 20 T cell receptor beta chains derived from one specimen sequenced in a study of OX40 agonist ivuxolimab in advanced cancers. Libraries were prepared by immunoSEQ multiplex PCR; TCRdb keeps only in-frame clonotypes and omits some of them. The table includes tens of thousands of clones, roughly 92% detected once. Sequences were derived from CD4+ or CD8+ T cells sorted from blood, sampled in a trial of the OX40 agonist ivuxolimab. The receptors were sampled from an adult with an advanced solid tumor such as melanoma, head and neck, liver or kidney cancer.

This clone ranks as medium-sized. The genes are TRBV5-6 and TRBJ2-1; the D is unclear. There are 15 residues in the CDR3. V was cut by 1 base and J by 6 bases, with 14 bases left in between. The germline V gene has CDR1 SGHDT and CDR2 YYEEEE. The CDR3 protein is CASSLKDRISNEQFF. CDR3 DNA: TGTGCCAGCAGCTTGAAGGACCGCATCAGCAATGAGCAGTTCTTC.

V is TRBV27 and J is TRBJ2-7; possibly TRBD1 for D (6 bases). Germline assignment: CDR1 MNHEY and CDR2 SMNVEV (reference sequence). The CDR3 length is 13 residues. Trimming pared 6 bases from V and 5 bases from J, leaving 14 bases between. The CDR3 region has the DNA TGTGCCAGCAGGGGGGCAGGGAGCCACGAGCAGTACTTC. This codes for CASRGAGSHEQYF.

The chain employs TRBV4-1 and TRBJ2-3; D is uncertain. Germline V gene sequence: CDR1 MGHRA, CDR2 YSYEKL. The V gene lost 0 bases and the J gene lost 6 bases, with 19 bases spanning the gap. The CDR3 consists of 17 residues. In DNA form, the CDR3 reads TGCGCCAGCAGCCAAGATCCGAGACACTATGAAGTGGATACGCAGTATTTT. Translating it yields CASSQDPRHYEVDTQYF.

The sample holds one count of this clone. V usage is TRBV6-6 and J usage is TRBJ2-5; TRBD2 agrees at 7 bases. V was pared by 7 bases and J by 4 bases, with 9 bases of the junction left unmatched. The CDR3 consists of 14 residues. Germline V gene sequence: CDR1 MNHNY, CDR2 SVGAGI (reference sequence). CDR3 nucleotides: TGTGCCAGCACTGCACCGACGGGGGGAGAGACCCAGTACTTC. This encodes CASTAPTGGETQYF.

The sample holds a few counts of this clone. V gene TRBV6-5 combines with J gene TRBJ2-7; the D is unclear. Germline assignment: CDR1 MNHEY and CDR2 SVGAGI. V was pared by 10 bases and J by 2 bases, with 15 bases between. This CDR3 is 13 amino acids long. The CDR3, as DNA: TGTGCCATCAAGTGGGGAATCGCCTACGAGCAGTACTTC. It specifies CAIKWGIAYEQYF.

The chain has TRBV11-3 and TRBJ2-1, with D possibly TRBD2 on 5 matching bases. Germline values: CDR1 SGHNT, CDR2 YENEEA. The CDR3 spans 15 residues. Trimming pared 8 bases from V and 7 bases from J, leaving 21 bases between. CDR3 in DNA: TGTGCCAGCGGAGTGGCTAGCAGGACCTTTAATGAGCAGTTCTTC. This translates into CASGVASRTFNEQFF.

V usage is TRBV11-3 and J usage is TRBJ2-7; 8 bases agree with TRBD1. The germline gives CDR1 SGHNT, CDR2 YENEEA. V dropped 5 bases and J dropped 3; count of bases not matched to a gene: 9. The CDR3 consists of 15 residues. The CDR3 region is CASSQRGTGVYEQYF. CDR3 nucleotide sequence: TGTGCCAGCAGCCAACGCGGGACAGGCGTCTACGAGCAGTACTTC.

This clone has more than one count but fewer than ten. In DNA, the CDR3 is TGTGCCAGTAGACTAGCGGGGGATCGCGAGCAGTACTTC. This sequence encodes CASRLAGDREQYF. The gene calls are TRBV19 and TRBJ2-7; the match to TRBD2 covers 11 bases. Germline trimming cut 6 bases from V and 6 bases from J; bases unmatched to any gene: 4. From germline, CDR1 is LNHDA and CDR2 SQIVND (reference sequence). This CDR3 comprises 13 residues.

The rearrangement uses TRBV29-1 and TRBJ1-2, with D maybe TRBD1 (5 bases). This CDR3 region has 12 residues. Germline V gene sequence: CDR1 SQVTM, CDR2 ANQGSEA. V was cut by 4 bases and J by 4 bases, with 10 bases left in between. CDR3 in DNA: TGCAGCGTTGGATCCGGGACCTATGGCTACACCTTC. Its protein is CSVGSGTYGYTF.

The V and J genes are TRBV11-3 and TRBJ2-5; D might be TRBD1 or TRBD2, each matching 5 bases. The V and J ends lost 5 bases and 2 bases respectively, with 12 bases between them. Per germline, CDR1 SGHNT and CDR2 YENEEA. The CDR3 consists of 14 residues. DNA for the CDR3: TGTGCCAGCAGCCGGGACGGGGCACAAGAGACCCAGTACTTC. Translating it yields CASSRDGAQETQYF.

The chain links TRBV21-1 to TRBJ2-3; the table's D call, TRBD2, was not checked against the DNA. TRBV21-1 is recorded as a pseudogene. The CDR3 extends over 17 amino acids. CDR3 DNA: TGTGCCAGCAGCAAAGCCGCAGCTAGCGGCCCCACAGATACGCAGTATTTT. Amino acids: CASSKAAASGPTDTQYF.

In this sample, this clone turned up a few times. The chain is built from TRBV7-2 and TRBJ2-5, with 8 bases matching TRBD2. Germline V lookup: CDR1 SGHTA, CDR2 FQGNSA. V was pared by 3 bases and J by 5 bases, with 8 bases of the junction left unmatched. This CDR3 contains 15 residues. The DNA of the CDR3 is TGTGCCAGCAGCTTTTCGTCCGGGAGGGTCGAGACCCAGTACTTC. Residues: CASSFSSGRVETQYF. The full variable domain, with the rest looked up from reference TRBV7-2 and TRBJ2-5, is GAGVSQSPSNKVTEKGKDVELRCDPISGHTALYWYRQSLGQGLEFLIYFQGNSAPDKSGLPSDRFSAERTGGSVSTLTIQRTQQEDSAVYLCASSFSSGRVETQYFGPGTRLLVL.

The chain uses TRBV9 and TRBJ2-3; D is possibly TRBD2 (6 bases). CDR1 SGDLS and CDR2 YYNGEE come from the germline V gene. The CDR3 is 17 residues long. The V gene lost 0 bases and the J gene lost 2 bases, with 16 bases spanning the gap. Here the CDR3 reads CASSVGGVAEHTDTQYF. The CDR3 DNA is TGTGCCAGCAGCGTAGGGGGGGTAGCAGAACACACAGATACGCAGTATTTT.

The chain joins TRBV7-9 to TRBJ1-1; tentatively, D is TRBD1 (5 bases). V dropped 2 bases and J dropped 8 bases, with 12 bases sitting between them. Germline CDR1 is SEHNR and CDR2 is FQNEAQ (reference sequence). This CDR3 is 13 amino acids long. CDR3 region: CASSLRGMAEAFF. CDR3 nucleotide sequence: TGTGCCAGCAGCTTAAGGGGAATGGCCGAAGCTTTCTTT.

This clone was seen just once. This rearrangement joins TRBV10-3 to TRBJ1-2; no reliable D call. The V gene lost 3 bases and the J gene lost 6 bases, with 11 bases spanning the gap. CDR1 and CDR2 (germline): ENHRY, SYGVKD. This CDR3 has 13 amino acids. CDR3 protein: CAISDGERDGYTF. CDR3 DNA: TGTGCCATCAGTGACGGGGAAAGGGATGGCTACACCTTC.

This clone was seen just once. The chain uses TRBV2 and TRBJ2-7; either TRBD1 or TRBD2 may fit D (6 bases each). Germline CDR1 is SNHLY and CDR2 is FYNNEI. The CDR3 has 16 amino acids. V was cut by 2 bases and J by 4 bases, with 18 bases left in between. The CDR3 spells CASSEFGRDIPYEQYF. The CDR3 DNA reads TGTGCCAGCAGTGAATTCGGGCGGGACATCCCTTACGAGCAGTACTTC.

The chain is built from TRBV4-1 and TRBJ2-3; a weak D match, TRBD2 (8 bases). Germline CDR1 MGHRA, CDR2 YSYEKL. This CDR3 has 17 residues. V dropped 1 base and J dropped 7 bases, with 21 bases sitting between them. Here the CDR3 DNA reads TGCGCCAGCAGCCAAGTAACTAGCGGCTCAGGGGGAAATACGCAGTATTTT. It specifies CASSQVTSGSGGNTQYF.

V usage is TRBV30 and J usage is TRBJ2-3; TRBD2 matches 10 bases. CDR1 GTSNPN and CDR2 SVGIG come from the germline V gene (reference sequence). The CDR3 has 16 amino acids. J lost 4 bases, V lost 3 bases, and 10 bases had no gene match. This chain's CDR3 is CAWSQWGTSDADTQYF. CDR3 sequence (DNA): TGTGCCTGGAGCCAATGGGGGACTAGCGACGCAGATACGCAGTATTTT.

This chain uses TRBV5-1 with TRBJ1-1; D is uncertain. Germline V gene sequence: CDR1 SGHRS, CDR2 YFSETQ. This CDR3 comprises 13 residues. The V and J ends lost 2 bases and 11 bases respectively, with 16 bases between them. The CDR3 DNA follows: TGCGCCAGCAGCTTCACCCAGGTGCAAGCTGCTTTCTTT. Encoded protein: CASSFTQVQAAFF.

The V call is TRBV2, the J call TRBJ1-4, with D unclear. V was trimmed by 4 bases and J by 5 bases, leaving 8 bases between them. This CDR3 has 13 residues. From germline, CDR1 is SNHLY and CDR2 FYNNEI. Here the CDR3 DNA reads TGTGCCAGCAGTGCTTCGTCAAATGAAAAACTGTTTTTT. It translates to CASSASSNEKLFF.